This T cell receptor beta chain emerged from a study of blood T cell repertoires in COVID-19. Study-wide background: Sites across the United States, Italy and Spain contributed samples from acute and convalescent COVID-19.

Authors' data handling: Amplified reference gene primers provided the basis for estimating nucleated cell counts. Here immunoSEQ multiplex PCR was the method, and the copy in TCRdb shows in-frame clones only, minus some. V, J and clone size reflect that table, while D and trimming were determined from the DNA. The repertoire holds over 90,000 clones, about 84% seen once, with around 27% in the top ten. The junction had 11 bases not matched to a gene; V was cut back by 7 bases and J by 3 bases. CDR3 length equals 15 residues. Germline CDR1 and CDR2: LNHDA and SQIVND (reference sequence). The receptor was derived from a man at least 80 years old with active or convalescent COVID-19. The chain carries TRBV19 and TRBJ2-5; 7 nucleotides match TRBD2. The sample consisted of peripheral blood. CDR3 protein: CASTPTWGGKETQYF. The CDR3 bases are TGTGCCAGTACCCCTACCTGGGGGGGGAAAGAGACCCAGTACTTC.